This TCR beta chain was captured by sequencing in a study of blood T cell repertoires in COVID-19. There are 17 residues in the CDR3. Germline CDR1 SGHTS, CDR2 YDEGEE. After removal of 0 bases from V and 6 bases from J, the junction contained 8 bases not matched to a gene. Original methodology: Quantification of nucleated cells was approximated via reference gene primer amplification. Assay: immunoSEQ multiplex PCR; the TCRdb copy retains only in-frame clones and omits some. Clone size and V and J calls were adopted from that table, with D and trimming inferred from the DNA. The sample gives under 550,000 clones, about 90% of which show up once; 0.65% to 1% is in the top ten. In Seattle, patients joined the study during active infection and were tracked longitudinally.

This rearrangement joins TRBV5-8 to TRBJ2-3; 12 nucleotides agree with TRBD2. The sequence came from a man aged 18 to 30 with COVID-19, enrolled during active disease. Sequenced sample: peripheral blood. This CDR3 is CASSLVAASGGADTQYF. CDR3 DNA: TGTGCCAGCAGCTTGGTCGCGGCTAGCGGGGGGGCCGATACGCAGTATTTT.